The present TCR beta chain was sequenced within a study of cytotoxic CD8 clonotypes in ibrutinib-treated CLL. The overall study: Collecting the response samples happened after a median approximately 11 months of treatment, with a range of 6 to 36.

This clone has only a few counts. Germline V gene data show CDR1 as MDHEN and CDR2 as SYDVKM. Trimming stripped 5 bases from V and 9 bases from J, with 14 bases between. This CDR3 is built from 12 residues. Method: immunoSEQ multiplex PCR; TCRdb's copy keeps in-frame clones and lacks some. There are around 92,000 clones in the sample; about 74% occur only once, and under 30% lies in the top ten. The V call is TRBV28, the J call TRBJ2-7; D is unresolved. The source of this sequence is a human donor with chronic lymphocytic leukemia. Sequencing was performed on PBMCs, taken after 24 months of ibrutinib treatment. Here the CDR3 DNA reads TGTGCCAGCAGTCCCAGAGTGGGTCGGCAGTACTTC. Translated: CASSPRVGRQYF. The entire variable domain, with the rest obtained from reference TRBV28 and TRBJ2-7, is as follows: DVKVTQSSRYLVKRTGEKVFLECVQDMDHENMFWYRQDPGLGLRLIYFSYDVKMKEKGDIPEGYSVSREKKERFSLILESASTNQTSMYLCASSPRVGRQYFGPGTRLTVT.